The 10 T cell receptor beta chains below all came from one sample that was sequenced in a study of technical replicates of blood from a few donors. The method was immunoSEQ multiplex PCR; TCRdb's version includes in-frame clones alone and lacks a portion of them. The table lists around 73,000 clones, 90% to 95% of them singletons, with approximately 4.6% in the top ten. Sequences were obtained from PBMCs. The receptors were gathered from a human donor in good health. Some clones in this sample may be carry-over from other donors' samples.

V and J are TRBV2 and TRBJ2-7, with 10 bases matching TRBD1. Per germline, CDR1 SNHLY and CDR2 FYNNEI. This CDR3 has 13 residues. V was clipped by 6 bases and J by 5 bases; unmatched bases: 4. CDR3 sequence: CASRLGTGDEQYF. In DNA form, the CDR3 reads TGTGCCAGCAGATTAGGGACAGGGGACGAGCAGTACTTC.

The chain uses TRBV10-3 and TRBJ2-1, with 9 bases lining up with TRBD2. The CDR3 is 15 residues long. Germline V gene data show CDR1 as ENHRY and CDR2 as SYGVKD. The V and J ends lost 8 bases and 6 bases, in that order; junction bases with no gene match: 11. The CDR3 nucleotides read TGTGCCATCGGGTCGAGCGGGGGGAAATTCAATGAGCAGTTCTTC. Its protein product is CAIGSSGGKFNEQFF.

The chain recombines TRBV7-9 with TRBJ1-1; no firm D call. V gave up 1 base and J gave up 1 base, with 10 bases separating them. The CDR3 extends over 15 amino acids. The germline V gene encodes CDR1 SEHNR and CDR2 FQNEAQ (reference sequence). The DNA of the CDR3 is TGTGCCAGCAGCTTAGAACAGACCGAGAACACTGAAGCTTTCTTT. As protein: CASSLEQTENTEAFF.

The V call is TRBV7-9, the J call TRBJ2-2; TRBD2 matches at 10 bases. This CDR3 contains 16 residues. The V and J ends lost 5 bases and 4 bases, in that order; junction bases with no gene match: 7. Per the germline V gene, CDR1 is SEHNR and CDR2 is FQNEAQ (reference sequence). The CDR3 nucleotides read TGTGCCAGCAGCCCTCGGGGACTAGCGTTCACCGGGGAGCTGTTTTTT. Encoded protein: CASSPRGLAFTGELFF. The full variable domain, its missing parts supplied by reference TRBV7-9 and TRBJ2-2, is DTGVSQNPRHKITKRGQNVTFRCDPISEHNRLYWYRQTLGQGPEFLTYFQNEAQLEKSRLLSDRFSAERPKGSFSTLEIQRTEQGDSAMYLCASSPRGLAFTGELFFGEGSRLTVL.

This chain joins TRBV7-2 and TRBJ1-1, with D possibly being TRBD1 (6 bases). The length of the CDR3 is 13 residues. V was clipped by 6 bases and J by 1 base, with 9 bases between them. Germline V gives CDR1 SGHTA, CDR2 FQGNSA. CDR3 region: CASRLGANTEAFF. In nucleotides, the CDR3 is TGTGCCAGCAGACTGGGGGCGAACACTGAAGCTTTCTTT. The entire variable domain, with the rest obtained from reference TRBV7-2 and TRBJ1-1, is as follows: GAGVSQSPSNKVTEKGKDVELRCDPISGHTALYWYRQSLGQGLEFLIYFQGNSAPDKSGLPSDRFSAERTGGSVSTLTIQRTQQEDSAVYLCASRLGANTEAFFGQGTRLTVV.

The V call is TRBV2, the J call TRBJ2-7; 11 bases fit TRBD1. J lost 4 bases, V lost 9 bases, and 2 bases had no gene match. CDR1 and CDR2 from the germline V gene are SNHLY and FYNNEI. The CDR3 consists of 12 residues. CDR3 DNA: TGTGCCAGAGGGACAGGGGGTTACGAGCAGTACTTC. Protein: CARGTGGYEQYF.

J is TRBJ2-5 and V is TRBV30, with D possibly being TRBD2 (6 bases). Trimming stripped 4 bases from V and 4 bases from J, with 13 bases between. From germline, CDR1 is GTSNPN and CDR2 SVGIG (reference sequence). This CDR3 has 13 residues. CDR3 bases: TGTGCCTGGAAGCAAGGAGGGCGAGAGACCCAGTACTTC. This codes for CAWKQGGRETQYF.

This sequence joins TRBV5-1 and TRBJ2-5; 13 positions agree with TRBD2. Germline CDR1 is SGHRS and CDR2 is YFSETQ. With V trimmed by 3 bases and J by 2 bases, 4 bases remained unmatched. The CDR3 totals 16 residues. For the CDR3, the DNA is TGCGCCAGCAGCTACGGACTAGCGGGGGCTCAAGAGACCCAGTACTTC. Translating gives CASSYGLAGAQETQYF.

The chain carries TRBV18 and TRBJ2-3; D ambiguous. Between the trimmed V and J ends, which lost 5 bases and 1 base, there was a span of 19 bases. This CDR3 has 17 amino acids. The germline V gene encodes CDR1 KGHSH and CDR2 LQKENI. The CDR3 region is CASSAEVVVSRTDTQYF. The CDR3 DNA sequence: TGTGCCAGCTCAGCCGAAGTTGTAGTGTCGCGCACAGATACGCAGTATTTT.

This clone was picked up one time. The CDR3: CASSLQGEGNEQFF. In DNA form, the CDR3 reads TGTGCCAGCAGCCTACAGGGGGAGGGCAATGAGCAGTTCTTC. This chain joins TRBV5-4 and TRBJ2-1, with D perhaps matching TRBD1 (8 bases). This CDR3 comprises 14 residues. Trimming removed 4 bases from V and 6 bases from J, with 14 bases in between. Germline V gene data show CDR1 as SGHNT and CDR2 as YYREEE (reference sequence).